This T cell receptor beta chain came from a study of T-cell memory formation after mild COVID-19. Study overall: TCR clustering was largely donor specific. Findings and limits, study-wide: While clones contracting from day 15 to 85 were balanced between CD4 and CD8, later expanders leaned CD4+.

5'RACE with constant-segment primers yielded barcoded, UMI-tagged TCR alpha and TCR beta cDNA libraries. TCRdb reanalysed the 5' RACE reads using MiXCR and keeps one entry per CDR3 protein. Seen here are tens of thousands of distinct CDR3 sequences, 6.6% observed once, and the top ten hold roughly 0.79%. This clonotype was picked up a small number of times. The antigen is unknown. The CDR3 loop spans 15 amino acids. Unmatched junction bases numbered 9, after V lost 4 bases and J lost 10 bases. Germline V gene lookup returns CDR1 SGHRS and CDR2 YFSETQ. The sample taken for sequencing was PBMCs or a T cell subset sorted from them (not recorded which). The receptor's source is an adult who had mild COVID-19 (a few samples of this study predate the infection). Cell type and time point are not known. The rearrangement joins TRBV5-1 to TRBJ1-6; 9 bases fit TRBD1. CDR3 in DNA: TGCGCCAGCAGCCCGAAGGGACAGGGAGGGTCACCCCTCCACTTT. The encoded protein is CASSPKGQGGSPLHF. The variable domain in full, with the rest retrieved from reference TRBV5-1 and TRBJ1-6, is KAGVTQTPRYLIKTRGQQVTLSCSPISGHRSVSWYQQTPGQGLQFLFEYFSETQRNKGNFPGRFSGRQFSNSRSEMNVSTLELGDSALYLCASSPKGQGGSPLHFGNGTRLTVT.